This is a list of T cell receptor beta chains from one sample in a study of beta chain features in type 1 diabetes. TCRdb's table, derived via immunoSEQ multiplex PCR, lists solely in-frame clones and lacks some. This sample has more than 350,000 clones, with roughly 10% found just once. Source material: naive CD4+ T cells from blood. The receptors derive from a woman younger than 35 in good health. Both conserved end residues are part of each CDR3. The D gene is left open where the match is weak. Clone size is not always given. Where it is, it says once, few, many or a class for expanded clones.

clone size,D gene,J gene,V gene,CDR3 protein,CDR3 DNA
.,TRBD1,TRBJ1-2,TRBV18,CASSPQKGDRYGVGYTF,TGTGCCAGCTCACCGCAAAAGGGGGACAGATATGGAGTCGGCTACACCTTC
.,TRBD1,TRBJ2-3,TRBV14,CASSQPPGTGGSTDTQYF,TGTGCCAGCAGCCAACCGCCCGGGACAGGGGGTTCCACAGATACGCAGTATTTT
few,TRBD1,TRBJ2-1,TRBV25-1,CASSEIGSGQGAHEQFF,TGTGCCAGCAGTGAAATTGGATCCGGACAGGGGGCCCATGAGCAGTTCTTC
.,TRBD2,TRBJ2-1,TRBV29-1,CSVGRTSGGSDYNEQFF,TGCAGCGTTGGCCGGACTAGCGGGGGGTCGGATTACAATGAGCAGTTCTTC
few,TRBD1,TRBJ1-1,TRBV6-5,CASSTPAGGNTEAFF,TGTGCCAGCAGTACCCCCGCAGGGGGGAACACTGAAGCTTTCTTT
few,.,TRBJ2-4,TRBV2,CACRRNGGRNIQYF,TGTGCCTGCAGGCGGAACGGGGGGCGGAACATTCAGTACTTC
.,.,TRBJ1-5,TRBV7-2,CASSYFQARQPQHF,TGTGCCAGCTCTTACTTTCAAGCTAGGCAGCCCCAGCATTTT
.,.,TRBJ2-7,TRBV4-2,CASSQDWADEQYF,TGTGCCAGCAGCCAAGATTGGGCAGACGAGCAGTACTTC
.,TRBD1,TRBJ2-5,TRBV27,CASRGLGTGGMETQYF,TGTGCCAGCAGAGGGTTGGGGACAGGGGGCATGGAGACCCAGTACTTC
.,TRBD1,TRBJ2-1,TRBV18,CASSSRQGSYNEQFF,TGTGCCAGCTCAAGCCGACAGGGTTCCTACAATGAGCAGTTCTTC
.,.,TRBJ2-4,TRBV30,CAWSRNRQTNKNIQYF,TGTGCCTGGAGTCGAAATCGACAGACTAATAAAAACATTCAGTACTTC
.,.,TRBJ1-5,TRBV7-2,CASSLVGNNQPQHF,TGTGCCAGCAGCTTAGTAGGGAACAATCAGCCCCAGCATTTT
.,.,TRBJ1-1,TRBV7-9,CASSLALRGMNTEAFF,TGTGCCAGCAGCTTAGCGCTAAGGGGAATGAACACTGAAGCTTTCTTT
.,.,TRBJ1-1,TRBV25-1,CASRPQAPDTEAFF,TGTGCCAGCAGACCACAGGCGCCGGACACTGAAGCTTTCTTT
.,TRBD1,TRBJ1-1,TRBV5-1,CASSRQDRVNTEAFF,TGCGCCAGCAGCCGACAGGACAGGGTGAACACTGAAGCTTTCTTT
few,TRBD2,TRBJ2-1,TRBV7-3,CASSLRREAYNEQFF,TGTGCCAGCAGCTTAAGGCGGGAGGCCTACAATGAGCAGTTCTTC
few,.,TRBJ2-3,TRBV29-1,CSVNRGGRTDTQYF,TGCAGCGTTAACAGGGGGGGGCGGACAGATACGCAGTATTTT
.,TRBD1,TRBJ2-4,TRBV28,CASSPKGAAKNIQYF,TGTGCCAGCAGTCCTAAGGGGGCGGCCAAAAACATTCAGTACTTC
.,.,TRBJ2-7,TRBV13,CASSLGLRDRVGTRQSEQYF,TGTGCCAGCAGCTTAGGTCTGCGCGACCGGGTGGGAACCCGTCAGTCCGAGCAGTACTTC
.,TRBD1,TRBJ2-3,TRBV4-3,CASSQTGAPGDTQYF,TGCGCCAGCAGCCAAACAGGGGCTCCCGGAGATACGCAGTATTTT
few,TRBD1,TRBJ2-7,TRBV5-1,CASSLEGGRYEQYF,TGCGCCAGCAGCTTGGAAGGGGGCCGGTACGAGCAGTACTTC
few,TRBD2,TRBJ2-5,TRBV4-3,CASSLSGRETQYF,TGCGCCAGCAGCCTTAGCGGGAGGGAGACCCAGTACTTC
few,TRBD2,TRBJ2-5,TRBV7-2,CASNEERGRGTQYF,TGTGCCAGCAACGAGGAGCGGGGACGGGGGACCCAGTACTTC
.,.,TRBJ2-1,TRBV2,CASSLTNEQFF,TGTGCCAGCAGCCTTACAAATGAGCAGTTCTTC
few,TRBD2,TRBJ2-1,TRBV15,CATSPRTPGLATSNEQFF,TGTGCCACCTCCCCCCGCACCCCGGGACTAGCGACCTCCAATGAGCAGTTCTTC
.,.,TRBJ2-1,TRBV7-3,CASSLGRVSYNEQFF,TGTGCCAGCAGCTTAGGGCGAGTCTCCTACAATGAGCAGTTCTTC
few,.,TRBJ2-2,TRBV7-2,CASSLAANTGELFF,TGTGCCAGCAGCCTTGCGGCTAACACCGGGGAGCTGTTTTTT
few,.,TRBJ2-1,TRBV7-9,CASSWSSYNEQFF,TGTGCCAGCAGCTGGAGCTCCTACAATGAGCAGTTCTTC
.,.,TRBJ2-3,TRBV27,CASAPDTQYF,TGTGCCAGCGCACCCGATACGCAGTATTTT
few,TRBD1,TRBJ1-6,TRBV9,CASSPRTGPGHNSPLHF,TGTGCCAGCAGCCCCCGGACAGGGCCGGGCCATAATTCACCCCTCCACTTT
.,.,TRBJ2-5,TRBV9,CASSWDHSQVATQYF,TGTGCCAGCAGCTGGGACCACTCCCAGGTGGCGACCCAGTACTTC
few,.,TRBJ1-1,TRBV7-9,CASSWIETEAFF,TGTGCCAGCAGCTGGATTGAAACTGAAGCTTTCTTT
.,.,TRBJ2-7,TRBV2,CASRYSEGPYEQYF,TGTGCCAGCAGATACTCGGAGGGCCCCTACGAGCAGTACTTC
.,TRBD2,TRBJ2-5,TRBV9,CASSVRGGPETQYF,TGTGCCAGCAGCGTACGGGGGGGCCCAGAGACCCAGTACTTC
.,.,TRBJ1-2,TRBV7-8,CASSPTGPLIYGYTF,TGTGCCAGCAGTCCCACAGGGCCCCTCATTTATGGCTACACCTTC
.,.,TRBJ2-2,TRBV4-3,CASSQGLGLAGELFF,TGCGCCAGCAGCCAGGGACTGGGACTCGCCGGGGAGCTGTTTTTT
.,TRBD1,TRBJ2-7,TRBV30,CAWSRGLEYEQYF,TGTGCCTGGAGTAGGGGGCTTGAGTACGAGCAGTACTTC
.,TRBD2,TRBJ2-3,TRBV7-3,CASSRDPGLVQDTQYF,TGTGCCAGCAGCAGAGACCCGGGACTAGTCCAAGATACGCAGTATTTT
.,.,TRBJ1-4,TRBV7-9,CASSSGTRTNEKLFF,TGTGCCAGCAGCTCCGGGACTCGGACTAATGAAAAACTGTTTTTT
few,TRBD2,TRBJ2-7,TRBV4-3,CASSPKRLAGEMLLSGPYEQYF,TGCGCCAGCAGCCCCAAGCGGCTAGCGGGAGAAATGCTGCTGAGTGGACCCTACGAGCAGTACTTC